The 15 T cell receptor beta chains below all came from one sample that was sequenced in a study of shared clonotypes between healthy human individuals. The table came from immunoSEQ multiplex PCR; TCRdb's copy has only in-frame clones and leaves some out. The sample shows around 510,000 clones, approximately 95% of them seen only once. The material sequenced was naive CD4+ T cells sorted from blood. Regarding subset: CD45RA+ positively selected. These receptors all come from a woman aged 25-40 years in good health.

The chain employs TRBV7-3 and TRBJ2-7, with 10 bases matching TRBD1. The germline gives CDR1 SGHTA, CDR2 FQGTGA. V was clipped by 5 bases and J by 7 bases; unmatched bases: 14. This CDR3 contains 16 residues. The CDR3 loop reads CASSPERWDRGREQYF. The CDR3 DNA is TGTGCCAGCAGCCCCGAAAGGTGGGACAGGGGCCGGGAGCAGTACTTC.

This clone appeared once. This chain uses TRBV7-2 with TRBJ2-1; 8 positions agree with TRBD2. The CDR3 is 15 residues long. Trimming cost V 0 bases and J 3 bases; bases outside gene matches: 1. CDR1 and CDR2 (germline): SGHTA, FQGNSA. This CDR3 reads CASSLASGIYNEQFF. In DNA form, the CDR3 reads TGTGCCAGCAGCTTAGCTAGCGGGATCTACAATGAGCAGTTCTTC.

The chain employs TRBV5-1 and TRBJ2-1; 13 bases agree with TRBD2. V trimming: 5 bases; J trimming: 5 bases; junction bases outside the gene matches: 7. The length of the CDR3 is 16 residues. The germline V gene encodes CDR1 SGHRS and CDR2 YFSETQ. In DNA form, the CDR3 reads TGCGCCAGCAGGAAATCGGGACTAGCGGGGCACAATGAGCAGTTCTTC. Translated, it gives CASRKSGLAGHNEQFF.

The rearrangement links TRBV7-2 to TRBJ2-7; TRBD1 is a possible D gene (6 bases). Trimming removed 3 bases from V and 8 bases from J, with 20 bases in between. The CDR3 has 15 amino acids. Germline lookup yields CDR1 SGHTA and CDR2 FQGNSA. The CDR3 sequence is CASSFYTGMTSQQYF. In DNA form, the CDR3 reads TGTGCCAGCAGCTTTTATACAGGGATGACCTCCCAGCAGTACTTC.

The genes are TRBV28 and TRBJ2-5, with TRBD2 matching over 13 bases. The better agreement between TRBJ2-7 and the DNA end casts doubt on the J call. CDR1 MDHEN and CDR2 SYDVKM come from the germline V gene. The CDR3 runs 14 residues. CDR3 sequence reads: CASSGTSGNYEQYF. DNA of the CDR3: TGTGCCAGCAGCGGGACTAGCGGGAACTACGAGCAGTACTTC.

The chain couples TRBV9 to TRBJ2-5; D perhaps matches TRBD2 (5 bases). CDR1 is SGDLS and CDR2 is YYNGEE in the germline V gene. This CDR3 has 16 residues. V shed 0 bases and J shed 2 bases, with 14 bases lying between them. For the CDR3, the DNA is TGTGCCAGCAGCGTAGGCAGCGGCACACGTCAAGAGACCCAGTACTTC. Encoded protein: CASSVGSGTRQETQYF.

This clone has a single count. V usage is TRBV7-2 and J usage is TRBJ1-3, with 7 nucleotides matching TRBD1. Trimming removed 8 bases from V and 2 bases from J; junction bases left unmatched: 0. The CDR3 sequence is 12 residues long. Germline-derived CDR1 and CDR2 are SGHTA and FQGNSA. The CDR3 region is CASDRAGNTIYF. The CDR3 nucleotides read TGTGCCAGCGACAGGGCTGGAAACACCATATATTTT.

The chain has TRBV15 and TRBJ1-1; D possibly corresponds to TRBD1 (5 bases). This CDR3 contains 15 residues. CDR1 LNHNV and CDR2 YYDKDF come from the germline V gene (reference sequence). V was pared by 0 bases and J by 6 bases, with 14 bases between. CDR3 DNA sequence: TGTGCCACCAGCAGAGATCAGGCAGGGCCGGCTGAAGCTTTCTTT. It codes for CATSRDQAGPAEAFF.

This rearrangement joins TRBV7-8 to TRBJ2-5; D tentatively reads TRBD1 or TRBD2 (5 bases each). Germline CDR1 is SGHVS and CDR2 is FQNEAQ. V was cut by 10 bases and J by 2 bases, with 17 bases left in between. This CDR3 is built from 14 residues. The CDR3, as DNA: TGTGCCACACTCACTTTCGGGGCGCAAGAGACCCAGTACTTC. Amino acids: CATLTFGAQETQYF.

In its sample, this clone was seen once. The chain has TRBV2 and TRBJ2-7; D ambiguous. The germline gives CDR1 SNHLY, CDR2 FYNNEI. Trimming pared 2 bases from V and 4 bases from J, leaving 9 bases between. The CDR3 has 13 residues. CDR3 DNA sequence: TGTGCCAGCAGTGAATCAGGAATTTACGAGCAGTACTTC. Encoded protein: CASSESGIYEQYF.

V gene TRBV28 combines with J gene TRBJ1-2; D unclear. The CDR3 is 12 amino acids. CDR1 and CDR2 (germline): MDHEN, SYDVKM. V was cut by 6 bases and J by 7 bases, with 12 bases left in between. The CDR3 is CASSPPIGGYTF. DNA for the CDR3: TGTGCCAGCAGCCCCCCGATCGGTGGCTACACCTTC.

The chain recombines TRBV6-5 with TRBJ2-5; D is perhaps TRBD2 (5 bases). The CDR3 covers 11 residues. The germline V gene encodes CDR1 MNHEY and CDR2 SVGAGI. Trimming shortened V by 5 bases and J by 9 bases, and 10 bases separated the two germline ends. The CDR3, as DNA: TGTGCCAGCAGTGCCTTCGGGGCCCAGTACTTC. Amino acids: CASSAFGAQYF.

J is TRBJ2-7 and V is TRBV19; no clear D. Germline V CDR1 and CDR2: LNHDA, SQIVND (reference sequence). The ends were cut back, 3 bases at V and 4 bases at J, with 13 bases in the middle. The CDR3 consists of 14 residues. CDR3 coding DNA: TGTGCCAGTAGTATTGCGATCCCTTCTTACGAGCAGTACTTC. This sequence encodes CASSIAIPSYEQYF. Complete variable domain (other parts from reference TRBV19 and TRBJ2-7): DGGITQSPKYLFRKEGQNVTLSCEQNLNHDAMYWYRQDPGQGLRLIYYSQIVNDFQKGDIAEGYSVSREKKESFPLTVTSAQKNPTAFYLCASSIAIPSYEQYFGPGTRLTVT.

This chain links TRBV19 with TRBJ2-1, with D hard to call. V was trimmed by 4 bases and J by 1 base, leaving 17 bases between them. Germline V gene data show CDR1 as LNHDA and CDR2 as SQIVND (reference sequence). This CDR3 comprises 17 residues. The CDR3 region is CASSNSPDVSSYNEQFF. Written as DNA, the CDR3 is TGTGCCAGTAGTAACTCCCCCGACGTATCTTCCTACAATGAGCAGTTCTTC.

This sequence joins TRBV30 and TRBJ2-7; 9 bases fit TRBD1. Unmatched junction bases numbered 9, after V lost 3 bases and J lost 6 bases. Germline lookup yields CDR1 GTSNPN and CDR2 SVGIG (reference sequence). The CDR3 is 14 residues long. Here the CDR3 DNA reads TGTGCCTGGAGCTCCGGACAGGGGTTCGGCGAGCAGTACTTC. It is translated as CAWSSGQGFGEQYF.